These 22 T cell receptor beta chains were sequenced from one sample in a study of blood T cell repertoires in COVID-19. Libraries were prepared by immunoSEQ multiplex PCR; TCRdb keeps only in-frame clonotypes and omits some of them. Here the sample spans more than 100,000 clones, around 84% being singletons. Material for sequencing was peripheral blood. These TCRs come from a woman of 80 years or more with acute or convalescent COVID-19.

This clone was seen only a few times. This rearrangement joins TRBV18 to TRBJ1-4; D may be TRBD1 (6 bases). The germline V gene encodes CDR1 KGHSH and CDR2 LQKENI. This CDR3 is 13 amino acids long. Trimming stripped 8 bases from V and 8 bases from J, with 15 bases between. The CDR3 sequence is CASQQGLREKLFF. CDR3 nucleotides: TGTGCCAGCCAGCAGGGGCTAAGGGAAAAACTGTTTTTT.

The rearrangement links TRBV6-5 to TRBJ1-2; 9 nucleotides agree with TRBD1. This CDR3 is 16 amino acids long. The germline CDR1 and CDR2 sequences are MNHEY and SVGAGI. The V and J ends lost 0 bases and 4 bases, in that order; junction bases with no gene match: 6. The CDR3 is CASSYSPGTGPYGYTF. The DNA of the CDR3 is TGTGCCAGCAGTTACTCCCCCGGGACAGGGCCCTATGGCTACACCTTC.

This clone showed up just a few times. The genes are TRBV6-5 and TRBJ1-4; 7 nucleotides agree with TRBD1. V shed 7 bases and J 7 bases; nucleotides not matched to a gene: 12. CDR1 and CDR2 (germline): MNHEY, SVGAGI. CDR3 length: 15 residues. CDR3 amino acids: CASTIRQGRFEKLFF. CDR3 in DNA: TGTGCCAGCACTATCCGACAGGGTCGGTTTGAAAAACTGTTTTTT.

The chain has TRBV27 and TRBJ1-1; D remains ambiguous. Germline V gives CDR1 MNHEY, CDR2 SMNVEV (reference sequence). The CDR3 is 14 residues long. The V end was cut by 4 bases, the J end by 3 bases, with 12 bases between. The CDR3 DNA reads as TGTGCCAGCAGTTCCCGCCCCGGGTACACTGAAGCTTTCTTT. It translates to CASSSRPGYTEAFF.

This chain joins TRBV19 and TRBJ2-3; D is undetermined. With 4 bases removed from V and 1 base from J, the gap between germline ends came to 9 bases. This CDR3 has 14 amino acids. Looked up from germline, CDR1 is LNHDA and CDR2 is SQIVND (reference sequence). CDR3 region: CASSKAPRTDTQYF. CDR3 bases: TGTGCCAGTAGTAAAGCGCCTCGCACAGATACGCAGTATTTT.

The chain uses TRBV9 and TRBJ2-1; D unresolved. The V end was cut by 1 base, the J end by 8 bases, with 7 bases between. CDR1 is SGDLS, CDR2 YYNGEE, per germline. The CDR3 has 12 amino acids. The CDR3 DNA reads as TGTGCCAGCAGCGTAAGAGCCGATGAGCAGTTCTTC. It is translated as CASSVRADEQFF.

This sequence joins TRBV5-1 and TRBJ1-3, with a weak D call TRBD1 (6 bases). V gave up 4 bases and J gave up 7 bases, with 12 bases separating them. The CDR3 has 13 residues. Germline V CDR1 and CDR2: SGHRS, YFSETQ. CDR3 amino acids: CASSVDSGNTIYF. The CDR3 nucleotides are TGCGCCAGCAGCGTGGACAGTGGGAACACCATATATTTT.

This chain links TRBV29-1 with TRBJ2-7; D is ambiguous. CDR1 and CDR2 (germline): SQVTM, ANQGSEA. V was shortened by 7 bases and J by 3 bases, with 16 bases between the two germline ends. The CDR3 is 13 residues long. In DNA, the CDR3 is TGCAGCGCGAAAGCGACGGATTACTACGAGCAGTACTTC. Protein sequence: CSAKATDYYEQYF.

The genes are TRBV7-2 and TRBJ2-1; D remains unclear. V lost 0 bases and J 9 bases, leaving 9 bases between the germline ends. The CDR3 runs to 13 residues. Germline V gene lookup returns CDR1 SGHTA and CDR2 FQGNSA. The CDR3 here is CASSLASIGEQFF. In nucleotides, the CDR3 is TGTGCCAGCAGCTTAGCGTCTATCGGTGAGCAGTTCTTC.

This clone has only one observation. This rearrangement joins TRBV6-6 to TRBJ2-2; D gene ambiguous. This CDR3 comprises 14 residues. The germline V gene has CDR1 MNHNY and CDR2 SVGAGI (reference sequence). Trimming removed 7 bases from V and 0 bases from J, with 9 bases in between. The CDR3 DNA reads as TGTGCCAGCACGTGGCGGCCGAACACCGGGGAGCTGTTTTTT. Translation: CASTWRPNTGELFF.

The rearrangement uses TRBV29-1 and TRBJ2-3; TRBD2 matches at 8 bases. Trimming at V came to 4 bases and at J to 6 bases, leaving 6 bases not matched to a gene. CDR1 and CDR2 (germline): SQVTM, ANQGSEA. The CDR3 length is 13 residues. The CDR3 coding sequence is TGCAGCGTTGCCTCCGGGGGGGGCGATACGCAGTATTTT. This gives the protein CSVASGGGDTQYF.

J is TRBJ2-3 and V is TRBV7-2; 7 nucleotides line up with TRBD2. With V trimmed by 1 base and J by 2 bases, 6 bases remained unmatched. The germline gives CDR1 SGHTA, CDR2 FQGNSA. The CDR3 runs to 16 residues. The DNA for the CDR3 is TGTGCCAGCAGCTTAGAGGCGGGAGTTTCCACAGATACGCAGTATTTT. Translating gives CASSLEAGVSTDTQYF.

The V gene is TRBV4-3, the J gene TRBJ2-7; D is perhaps TRBD2 (7 bases). The CDR3 consists of 15 residues. V was trimmed by 0 bases and J by 5 bases, leaving 14 bases between them. CDR1 is LGHNA and CDR2 is YSLEER in the germline V gene. This chain's CDR3 is CASSQEGGGADEQYF. CDR3 DNA sequence: TGCGCCAGCAGCCAAGAAGGAGGGGGGGCAGACGAGCAGTACTTC.

As for this clone: A junction end diverges from the germline sequence, so it may reflect a read error. The chain has TRBV7-2 and TRBJ2-1, with TRBD2 matching over 12 bases. This CDR3 spans 16 amino acids. Germline V lookup: CDR1 SGHTA, CDR2 FQGNSA. This chain's CDR3 is CASSLAGGLSYNEQFF. CDR3 bases: TGTGCCAGCAGCCTAGCGGGAGGGCTCTCCTACAATGAGCAGTTCTTC. Complete variable domain (other parts from reference TRBV7-2 and TRBJ2-1): GAGVSQSPSNKVTEKGKDVELRCDPISGHTALYWYRQSLGQGLEFLIYFQGNSAPDKSGLPSDRFSAERTGGSVSTLTIQRTQQEDSAVYLCASSLAGGLSYNEQFFGPGTRLTVL.

V gene TRBV27 combines with J gene TRBJ1-1; a possible D gene is TRBD1 (5 bases). From germline, CDR1 is MNHEY and CDR2 SMNVEV (reference sequence). This CDR3 is 14 amino acids long. The V gene lost 0 bases and the J gene lost 4 bases, with 9 bases spanning the gap. CDR3 residues: CASSLSGRATEAFF. Written as DNA, the CDR3 is TGTGCCAGCAGTTTATCTGGCAGGGCCACTGAAGCTTTCTTT.

The chain has TRBV19 and TRBJ1-2; D is possibly TRBD1 (5 bases). The CDR3 is 15 residues long. Trimming removed 5 bases at V and 6 bases at J, with 19 bases between. Per germline, CDR1 LNHDA and CDR2 SQIVND (reference sequence). CDR3 DNA sequence: TGTGCCAGTAGTTCCCTTCTTGGGGGAGGGGATGGCTACACCTTC. Its translation: CASSSLLGGGDGYTF.

The chain joins TRBV7-9 to TRBJ2-7, with a tentative D call TRBD1 (5 bases). Trimming left V 3 bases short and J 3 bases short, with 12 bases between. The CDR3 consists of 14 residues. Germline-derived CDR1 and CDR2 are SEHNR and FQNEAQ (reference sequence). The CDR3 nucleotides are TGTGCCAGCAGCTTGACAGACGCTCACTACGAGCAGTACTTC. The encoded protein is CASSLTDAHYEQYF.

The chain joins TRBV6-5 to TRBJ2-7, with 7 bases aligning to TRBD2. The ends lost 6 bases at V and 4 bases at J; junction bases unmatched: 6. Germline lookup yields CDR1 MNHEY and CDR2 SVGAGI. The CDR3 runs to 13 residues. The CDR3 coding sequence is TGTGCCAGCAGCCTGCGGGGGAAGTACGAGCAGTACTTC. Its protein is CASSLRGKYEQYF.

This clone appeared a single time. The chain links TRBV5-5 to TRBJ1-5; D is ambiguous. The germline V gene encodes CDR1 SGHKS and CDR2 YYEKEE (reference sequence). This CDR3 has 18 residues. V was clipped by 0 bases and J by 4 bases, with 20 bases between them. In nucleotides, the CDR3 is TGTGCCAGCAGCTTGGTCTTATCGGCGGGCCGAGGGAATCAGCCCCAGCATTTT. This sequence encodes CASSLVLSAGRGNQPQHF. The full variable domain, its missing parts supplied by reference TRBV5-5 and TRBJ1-5, is DAGVTQSPTHLIKTRGQQVTLRCSPISGHKSVSWYQQVLGQGPQFIFQYYEKEERGRGNFPDRFSARQFPNYSSELNVNALLLGDSALYLCASSLVLSAGRGNQPQHFGDGTRLSIL.

This clone has a single count. V usage is TRBV7-8 and J usage is TRBJ1-5; TRBD1 might be the D (5 bases). The CDR3 loop spans 17 amino acids. Per germline, CDR1 SGHVS and CDR2 FQNEAQ. Trimming removed 5 bases from V and 0 bases from J, with 17 bases in between. CDR3 amino acids: CASSPIGAGYSNQPQHF. In DNA form, the CDR3 reads TGTGCCAGCAGCCCGATAGGGGCAGGCTATAGCAATCAGCCCCAGCATTTT.

This sequence joins TRBV5-1 and TRBJ2-3; 8 nucleotides line up with TRBD2. This CDR3 contains 16 residues. Germline CDR1 reads SGHRS; CDR2 reads YFSETQ. V dropped 0 bases and J dropped 5; count of bases not matched to a gene: 8. The DNA of the CDR3 is TGCGCCAGCAGCTTGGATTCGGGAGGGCCGGGAGATACGCAGTATTTT. Its protein product is CASSLDSGGPGDTQYF.

This clone was picked up a small number of times. The chain couples TRBV4-3 to TRBJ2-7; 9 nucleotides align to TRBD1. The CDR3 contains 16 residues. Germline V lookup: CDR1 LGHNA, CDR2 YSLEER. Trimming cost V 4 bases and J 0 bases; bases outside gene matches: 7. In DNA, the CDR3 is TGCGCCAGCAGCCGCAACTACAGGGGGCCCTCCTACGAGCAGTACTTC. Translated, it gives CASSRNYRGPSYEQYF.